These 4 T cell receptor beta chains originate from one sample sequenced in a study of cytomegalovirus exposure and HLA in healthy donors. PCR amplification relied on 60 Vbeta primers (plus 13 Jbeta primers). Assay: immunoSEQ multiplex PCR; the TCRdb copy retains only in-frame clones and omits some. Here the sample table reports around 52,000 clones. The sample comprised PBMCs. These receptors came from a woman aged 50 to 60 in good health and CMV-seropositive.

The V and J genes are TRBV5-5 and TRBJ2-4, with 9 bases that match TRBD2. J was trimmed by 7 bases and V by 0 bases; bases with no gene match: 8. Germline V gene lookup returns CDR1 SGHKS and CDR2 YYEKEE (reference sequence). This CDR3 region has 16 residues. CDR3 region: CASSLVPGSGSNIQYF. CDR3 DNA sequence: TGTGCCAGCAGCTTGGTCCCGGGTAGCGGGAGTAACATTCAGTACTTC.

The chain joins TRBV6-5 to TRBJ1-1; unclear D gene. Germline values: CDR1 MNHEY, CDR2 SVGAGI. The CDR3 covers 14 residues. Trimming took 5 bases from V and 1 from J, leaving 11 bases between them. CDR3 residues: CASSLTEKNTEAFF. In DNA form, the CDR3 reads TGTGCCAGCAGTCTAACAGAGAAGAACACTGAAGCTTTCTTT.

According to its frequency, this clone is medium-sized. The rearrangement uses TRBV11-2 and TRBJ2-1; D is ambiguous. Germline V lookup: CDR1 SGHAT, CDR2 FQNNGV. Trimming removed 4 bases at V and 6 bases at J, with 13 bases between. The CDR3 length is 14 residues. CDR3 sequence (DNA): TGTGCCAGCAGCTCCCTGCGAGGCGGCAATGAGCAGTTCTTC. Translated, it gives CASSSLRGGNEQFF.

This rearrangement joins TRBV7-8 to TRBJ1-1; 7 bases map to TRBD1. The germline CDR1 and CDR2 sequences are SGHVS and FQNEAQ. After removal of 4 bases from V and 7 bases from J, the junction contained 9 bases not matched to a gene. CDR3 length: 14 residues. The CDR3 here is CASSSPDRDIEAFF. The DNA for the CDR3 is TGTGCCAGCAGCTCCCCAGACAGGGACATTGAAGCTTTCTTT.